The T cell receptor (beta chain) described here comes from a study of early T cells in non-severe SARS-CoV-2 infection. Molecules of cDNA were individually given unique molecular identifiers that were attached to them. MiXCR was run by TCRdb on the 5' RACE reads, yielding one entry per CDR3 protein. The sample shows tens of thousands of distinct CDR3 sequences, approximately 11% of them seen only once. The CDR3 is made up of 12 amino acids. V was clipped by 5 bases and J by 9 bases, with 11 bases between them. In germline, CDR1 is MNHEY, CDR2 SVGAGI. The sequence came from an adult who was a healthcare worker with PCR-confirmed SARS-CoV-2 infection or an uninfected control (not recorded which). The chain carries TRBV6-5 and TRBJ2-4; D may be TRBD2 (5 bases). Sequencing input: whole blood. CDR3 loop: CASSRSEGIQYF. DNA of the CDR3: TGTGCCAGCAGTCGTTCAGAGGGCATTCAGTACTTC.